These 31 T cell receptor beta chains originate from one sample sequenced in a study of CD8+CD57+ T cells in acquired aplastic anemia. Template material for TCR beta VDJ and CDR3 profiling consisted of genomic DNA. TCRdb re-derived calls from the reads in MiXCR, one entry per CDR3 protein. Of about 220,000 distinct CDR3 sequences listed, about a third are singletons. The sequenced sample consisted of sorted CD4+, CD8+, or CD8+CD57+ T cells (not recorded which) from PBMCs. The receptors come from a human donor in good health, serving as a control.

The sample holds many counts of this clonotype. CDR3 sequence: CASTGTGSHEQYF. As DNA, the CDR3 is TGTGCCAGCACAGGGACAGGTAGCCACGAGCAGTACTTC. The chain employs TRBV2 and TRBJ2-7, with 8 bases matching TRBD1. Germline lookup yields CDR1 SNHLY and CDR2 FYNNEI. J gave up 5 bases and V 7 bases, and 7 bases lay outside the gene matches. The CDR3 length is 13 residues. The whole variable domain, remainder taken from reference TRBV2 and TRBJ2-7, is EPEVTQTPSHQVTQMGQEVILRCVPISNHLYFYWYRQILGQKVEFLVSFYNNEISEKSEIFDDQFSVERPDGSNFTLKIRSTKLEDSAMYFCASTGTGSHEQYFGPGTRLTVT.

Turning to this clonotype: At one boundary the junction diverges from the germline segment, which might be a read error. Here the CDR3 reads CASSGPLGGSGEKLFF. The CDR3 DNA reads as TGTGCTAGCAGTGGTCCTCTCGGAGGGTCCGGTGAAAAACTGTTTTTT. This chain uses TRBV2 with TRBJ1-4; no reliable D call. The germline V gene has CDR1 SNHLY and CDR2 FYNNEI. The CDR3 length is 16 residues.

This clonotype was seen many times. The chain has TRBV2 and TRBJ2-2; TRBD1 matches at 9 bases. CDR3 length: 16 amino acids. Per germline, CDR1 SNHLY and CDR2 FYNNEI. Trimming removed 6 bases from V and 5 bases from J; junction bases left unmatched: 10. The CDR3 coding sequence is TGTGCCAGCAGGAACACTCTCGGACAGGGGACCGGGGAGCTGTTTTTT. Protein product: CASRNTLGQGTGELFF.

CDR3 sequence: CAGYHRPSYEQYF. CDR3 coding DNA: TGTGCCGGGTACCACAGGCCTTCCTACGAGCAGTACTTC. The chain has TRBV19 and TRBJ2-7, with D perhaps matching TRBD1 (5 bases). This CDR3 is built from 13 residues. Germline CDR1 LNHDA, CDR2 SQIVND (reference sequence). The germline V and J ends were trimmed by 11 bases and 1 base, with 15 bases remaining between them. Full variable domain (remainder filled in from reference TRBV19 and TRBJ2-7): DGGITQSPKYLFRKEGQNVTLSCEQNLNHDAMYWYRQDPGQGLRLIYYSQIVNDFQKGDIAEGYSVSREKKESFPLTVTSAQKNPTAFYLCAGYHRPSYEQYFGPGTRLTVT.

This clonotype has only a few counts. The V and J genes are TRBV2 and TRBJ2-2; D assignment may be TRBD1 or TRBD2 (6 bases each). Between the trimmed V and J ends, which lost 0 bases and 3 bases, there was a span of 14 bases. Germline V gene lookup returns CDR1 SNHLY and CDR2 FYNNEI. CDR3 length: 17 amino acids. The CDR3 DNA is TGTGCCAGCAGTGAAGCGCTTCCGGGGGCGGACACCGGGGAGCTGTTTTTT. Amino acid sequence: CASSEALPGADTGELFF.

This clonotype was seen a single time. The rearrangement joins TRBV10-3 to TRBJ2-7; 13 positions agree with TRBD2. Trimming took 6 bases from V and 5 from J; bases not matched to a gene: 1. This CDR3 has 13 residues. Germline CDR1 and CDR2: ENHRY and SYGVKD. The CDR3 sequence is CAIRGLAGDEQYV. For the CDR3, the DNA is TGTGCCATCAGAGGACTAGCGGGAGACGAGCAGTACGTC.

This clonotype was seen repeatedly, ten times or more. The V call is TRBV10-1, the J call TRBJ1-2; possibly TRBD1 for D (5 bases). This CDR3 is 13 amino acids long. CDR1 is WNHNN and CDR2 is SYGVQD in the germline V gene (reference sequence). V lost 6 bases and J 5 bases, leaving 13 bases between the germline ends. CDR3 in DNA: TGCGCCAGCAGCCCGGGACGCCTGTATGGCTACACCTTC. Its translation: CASSPGRLYGYTF.

This clonotype was recorded at least ten times. The chain uses TRBV2 and TRBJ2-7; 7 bases line up with TRBD2. Germline V lookup: CDR1 SNHLY, CDR2 FYNNEI. Trimming cost V 4 bases and J 2 bases; bases outside gene matches: 5. The CDR3 length is 14 residues. CDR3 coding DNA: TGTGCCAGCAGTGTAGCGGGTAGCACCTACGAGCAGTACTTC. This translates into CASSVAGSTYEQYF.

The chain couples TRBV4-3 to TRBJ1-2, with TRBD1 matching over 8 bases. J was trimmed by 8 bases and V by 0 bases; bases with no gene match: 8. CDR3 size: 15 residues. Germline CDR1 and CDR2: LGHNA and YSLEER. The CDR3 bases are TGCGCCAGCAGCCAAGACAGACAGGGGCCGGGGGGCTACACCTTC. Its translation is CASSQDRQGPGGYTF.

The V call is TRBV7-2, the J call TRBJ2-5; D is unresolved. V was pared by 6 bases and J by 7 bases, with 9 bases between. The CDR3 spans 11 residues. Germline CDR1 SGHTA, CDR2 FQGNSA. CDR3 in amino acids: CASSLTTTQYF. The DNA for the CDR3 is TGTGCCAGCAGTTTAACCACGACCCAGTACTTC.

The V gene is TRBV24-1, the J gene TRBJ1-1; D remains ambiguous. Germline assignment: CDR1 KGHDR and CDR2 SFDVKD. This CDR3 is 10 amino acids long. The ends were cut back, 7 bases at V and 4 bases at J, with 3 bases in the middle. CDR3 protein: CATRLTEAFF. The CDR3 bases are TGTGCCACCAGACTCACTGAAGCTTTCTTT.

This clonotype was observed many times. The chain joins TRBV29-1 to TRBJ1-1; D unresolved. This CDR3 comprises 13 residues. Germline CDR1 reads SQVTM; CDR2 reads ANQGSEA. The V end was cut by 7 bases, the J end by 3 bases, with 15 bases between. The CDR3 DNA reads TGCAGCGGGGCGGGTCCGGTGGACACTGAAGCTTTCTTT. It yields the protein CSGAGPVDTEAFF.

This clonotype has just a few counts. The rearrangement joins TRBV2 to TRBJ2-1, with TRBD1 matching over 9 bases. Trimming cost V 10 bases and J 0 bases; bases outside gene matches: 7. The CDR3 contains 15 residues. The V gene's germline CDR1 is SNHLY and CDR2 FYNNEI. For the CDR3, the DNA is TGTGCCACCGACAGGGGGGGAAGCTCCTACAATGAGCAGTTCTTC. This encodes CATDRGGSSYNEQFF. Full variable domain (rest looked up from reference TRBV2 and TRBJ2-1): EPEVTQTPSHQVTQMGQEVILRCVPISNHLYFYWYRQILGQKVEFLVSFYNNEISEKSEIFDDQFSVERPDGSNFTLKIRSTKLEDSAMYFCATDRGGSSYNEQFFGPGTRLTVL.

As concerns this clonotype: Being one base from a much bigger clone, this may be a read error. The DNA for the CDR3 is TGTGCCAGCGGTGCCGTCGGTTTTAGCTCCTACGAGCAGTACTTC. This sequence encodes CASGAVGFSSYEQYF. The chain combines TRBV6-1 with TRBJ2-7; D gene unclear. The CDR3 is 15 residues long. From germline, CDR1 is MNHNS and CDR2 SASEGT. Trimming removed 8 bases from V and 0 bases from J, with 17 bases in between.

This clonotype occurred many times. The gene calls are TRBV2 and TRBJ1-6; D is unresolved. CDR3 length: 16 residues. V was trimmed by 3 bases and J by 8 bases, leaving 17 bases between them. Germline CDR1 reads SNHLY; CDR2 reads FYNNEI. CDR3 nucleotides: TGTGCCAGCAGTGATCTGGGATTCTCCGACGATTCACCCCTCCACTTT. Translating it yields CASSDLGFSDDSPLHF.

The chain uses TRBV25-1 and TRBJ1-1; TRBD1 agrees at 9 bases. V lost 5 bases and J lost 6; bases outside the gene matches: 31. Germline lookup yields CDR1 MGHDK and CDR2 SYGVNS. This CDR3 contains 22 residues. The CDR3 spells CASSLGSIWHESPGTGIAEAFF. In nucleotides, the CDR3 is TGTGCCAGCAGTTTGGGGAGTATCTGGCACGAAAGTCCCGGGACAGGGATCGCTGAAGCTTTCTTT.

This rearrangement joins TRBV13 to TRBJ2-7; 11 bases are a match to TRBD2. The CDR3 sequence is 19 residues long. The V and J ends lost 4 bases and 3 bases, in that order; junction bases with no gene match: 17. Germline CDR1 reads PRHDT; CDR2 reads FYEKMQ (reference sequence). Here the CDR3 DNA reads TGTGCCAGCAGCTCAACTATTCCTCAACTAGCGGGGGACTTCTACGAGCAGTACTTC. It yields the protein CASSSTIPQLAGDFYEQYF.

The CDR3: CATSRGTEGAEQFF. For the CDR3, the DNA is TGTGCCACCAGCAGAGGGACGGAGGGGGCTGAGCAGTTCTTC. This chain joins TRBV15 and TRBJ2-1; possible D gene TRBD1, 7 bases. V was trimmed by 1 base and J by 9 bases, leaving 13 bases between them. Per germline, CDR1 LNHNV and CDR2 YYDKDF (reference sequence). The CDR3 extends over 14 amino acids.

This chain uses TRBV12-3 or TRBV12-4 with TRBJ2-5, with 7 bases that match TRBD1. The CDR3 contains 15 residues. V shed 7 bases and J 2 bases; nucleotides not matched to a gene: 10. The CDR3 region has the DNA TGTGCCAGCACCTTGGGTGACAGGGTTCAAGAGACCCAGTACTTC. The encoded protein is CASTLGDRVQETQYF.

As concerns this clonotype: The junction differs from germline at one of its ends, possibly a read error. The genes are TRBV5-1 and TRBJ1-6; weak D call: TRBD1 (6 bases). The length of the CDR3 is 16 residues. Germline lookup yields CDR1 SGHRS and CDR2 YFSETQ. The CDR3 sequence is CASSPWRSRGGSTLHF. The CDR3 coding sequence is TGCGCCAGCAGCCCGTGGAGGTCCAGGGGAGGTTCAACCCTCCACTTT.

A note on this clonotype: At one end the junction does not follow the germline gene, possibly because of a read error. CDR3 nucleotides: TGTGCCAGCTCACCACGGACAGGGGAGAACACTGAAACTTTCTTT. Amino acids: CASSPRTGENTETFF. The J gene is TRBJ1-1, the V gene TRBV18; 9 bases map to TRBD1. Germline V gives CDR1 KGHSH, CDR2 LQKENI. The CDR3 consists of 15 residues.

This chain's CDR3 is CASSEGKAYGIYEQYF. CDR3 coding DNA: TGTGCCAGCAGTGAAGGGAAGGCGTACGGAATCTACGAGCAGTACTTC. The chain uses TRBV6-1 and TRBJ2-7; D is uncertain. The CDR3 contains 16 residues. Trimming took 1 base from V and 3 from J, leaving 16 bases between them. Germline V gene data show CDR1 as MNHNS and CDR2 as SASEGT.

In its sample, this clonotype was seen many times. This CDR3 is CASSLAGMNTQYF. CDR3 sequence (DNA): TGTGCCAGCAGCTTAGCGGGCATGAATACGCAGTATTTT. The chain employs TRBV7-9 and TRBJ2-3; no reliable D call. This CDR3 has 13 amino acids. V lost 0 bases and J lost 7, with 8 bases in between. Germline lookup yields CDR1 SEHNR and CDR2 FQNEAQ (reference sequence).

The gene calls are TRBV10-3 and TRBJ2-7, with D possibly called TRBD1 or TRBD2 (5 bases each). This CDR3 has 15 residues. With 6 bases removed from V and 0 bases from J, the gap between germline ends came to 15 bases. The germline gives CDR1 ENHRY, CDR2 SYGVKD. CDR3 nucleotide sequence: TGTGCCATCAGGCCGGCGAGGGACCGCTCCTACGAGCAGTACTTC. It is translated as CAIRPARDRSYEQYF.

This sequence joins TRBV6-1 and TRBJ1-5; D is possibly TRBD1 (5 bases). The CDR3 loop spans 18 amino acids. Germline CDR1 MNHNS, CDR2 SASEGT. Trimming pared 7 bases from V and 1 base from J, leaving 23 bases between. CDR3 region: CASTHLTGLGESNQPQHF. The CDR3 nucleotides are TGTGCCAGCACCCACCTCACAGGACTGGGCGAGAGCAATCAGCCCCAGCATTTT.

Only a few counts were recorded for this clonotype. Since a much larger clone is just one base distant, this may be a read error. The chain recombines TRBV20-1 with TRBJ1-2, with 7 bases that match TRBD1. With 4 bases clipped from V and 3 bases from J, the junction kept 11 bases outside the gene matches. Germline V gene data show CDR1 as DFQATT and CDR2 as SNEGSKA (reference sequence). The CDR3 consists of 15 residues. CDR3 sequence: CSAIIQGTTDYGYTF. The DNA of the CDR3 is TGCAGTGCTATTATACAGGGGACCACTGACTATGGCTACACCTTC.

This clonotype occurred many times. The chain is built from TRBV10-3 and TRBJ2-7; the D gene is possibly TRBD2 (5 bases). This CDR3 is built from 14 residues. In germline, CDR1 is ENHRY, CDR2 SYGVKD. Between the trimmed V and J ends, which lost 3 bases and 6 bases, there was a span of 15 bases. As DNA, the CDR3 is TGTGCCATCAGTGACTCGAGAGGGTCGGGCGAGCAGTACTTC. It codes for CAISDSRGSGEQYF.

This clonotype was observed a few times. The chain employs TRBV7-2 and TRBJ2-7, with 12 bases aligning to TRBD1. V shed 6 bases, J shed 4 bases, and the junction held 1 base outside the gene matches. The CDR3 has 13 amino acids. Germline CDR1 reads SGHTA; CDR2 reads FQGNSA. For the CDR3, the DNA is TGTGCCAGCAGGGGACAGGGGGCGTACGAGCAGTACTTC. Translation gives CASRGQGAYEQYF.

CDR3 in DNA: TGCAGTGCTACTCCCATCTCACGGGCAGGGTGGGGCGAGACCCAGTACTTC. Translated: CSATPISRAGWGETQYF. The J gene is TRBJ2-5, the V gene TRBV20-1; a possible D gene is TRBD1 (5 bases). Trimming removed 4 bases at V and 5 bases at J, with 26 bases between. Germline V CDR1 and CDR2: DFQATT, SNEGSKA (reference sequence). The CDR3 loop spans 17 amino acids.

The chain links TRBV5-5 to TRBJ1-1; 7 bases are a match to TRBD1. Germline V gives CDR1 SGHKS, CDR2 YYEKEE (reference sequence). J was trimmed by 11 bases and V by 0 bases; bases with no gene match: 4. The CDR3 has 12 residues. CDR3 residues: CASSLAKGAAFF. CDR3 in DNA: TGTGCCAGCAGCTTGGCGAAGGGGGCGGCTTTCTTT.

This clonotype has a count of ten or more. V is TRBV10-3 and J is TRBJ1-1; possibly TRBD1 for D (6 bases). Trimming pared 9 bases from V and 2 bases from J, leaving 13 bases between. This CDR3 comprises 13 residues. From germline, CDR1 is ENHRY and CDR2 SYGVKD. This chain's CDR3 is CAIAQGENTEAFF. The CDR3 bases are TGTGCCATTGCACAGGGCGAAAACACTGAAGCTTTCTTT.